The present entry profiles one T cell receptor (beta chain) with its context. The antigen is undetermined. Clones were sequenced by immunoSEQ multiplex PCR, and TCRdb holds only the in-frame ones, with some missing. The table has some 50,000 clones, 83% seen once. This record belongs to a study of OX40 agonist ivuxolimab in advanced cancers. Study context: Ivuxolimab, an agonistic anti-OX40 (CD134) antibody, was given to patients.

Whole-study findings and limits: With doses of 0.1 to 3.0 mg/kg, CD4+ and CD8+ blood T cells had undergone clonal expansion by week 6.

Trimming stripped 3 bases from V and 3 bases from J, with 9 bases between. CDR1 and CDR2 from the germline V gene are PRHDT and FYEKMQ (reference sequence). The CDR3 spans 13 residues. Collection of blood occurred at baseline, at cycle 4 day 1, and at cycle 7 day 1. The chain is built from TRBV13 and TRBJ2-7; no firm D call. The origin of this receptor is an adult with an advanced solid tumor such as melanoma, head and neck, liver or kidney cancer. Source: CD4+ or CD8+ T cells sorted from blood, taken in a trial of the OX40 agonist ivuxolimab. The CDR3: CASSLPWDYEQYF. CDR3 DNA: TGTGCCAGCAGCTTGCCGTGGGACTACGAGCAGTACTTC.